This T cell receptor (beta chain) was retrieved from a study of T cells expressing NK-cell markers. TCRdb reanalyzed the 5' RACE reads and collapses them to one entry per CDR3 protein, without DNA. With approximately 440,000 distinct CDR3 sequences in the sample, the ten largest clones hold around 1.4%. The CDR3 consists of 16 residues. In germline, CDR1 is MNHEY, CDR2 SMNVEV (reference sequence). J is TRBJ2-7 and V is TRBV27; TCRdb returns TRBD1, unconfirmable since there is no DNA. This receptor was identified in a woman aged 45-60 years in good health. Sequenced: blood T cells: a sorted CD56 or NKG2C T cell subset, CD4+ or CD8+ T cells, or bulk PBMC T cells (not recorded which). The CDR3 loop reads CASSRQTGSFVNEQYF.